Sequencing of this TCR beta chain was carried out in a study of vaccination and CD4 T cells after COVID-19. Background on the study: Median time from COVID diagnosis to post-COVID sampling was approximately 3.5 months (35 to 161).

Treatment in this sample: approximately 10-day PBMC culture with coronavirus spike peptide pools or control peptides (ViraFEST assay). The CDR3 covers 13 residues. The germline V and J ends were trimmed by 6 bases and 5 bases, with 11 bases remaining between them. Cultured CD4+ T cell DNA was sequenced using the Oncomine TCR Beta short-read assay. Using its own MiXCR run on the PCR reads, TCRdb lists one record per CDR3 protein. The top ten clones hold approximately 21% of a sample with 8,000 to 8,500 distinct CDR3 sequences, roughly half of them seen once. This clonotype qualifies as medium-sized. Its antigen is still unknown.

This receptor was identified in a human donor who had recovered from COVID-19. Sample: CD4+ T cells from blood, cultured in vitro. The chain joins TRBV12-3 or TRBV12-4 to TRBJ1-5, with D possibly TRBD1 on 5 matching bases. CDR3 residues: CASSYRRDQPQHF. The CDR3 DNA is TGTGCCAGCAGCTATCGCAGGGATCAGCCCCAGCATTTT.